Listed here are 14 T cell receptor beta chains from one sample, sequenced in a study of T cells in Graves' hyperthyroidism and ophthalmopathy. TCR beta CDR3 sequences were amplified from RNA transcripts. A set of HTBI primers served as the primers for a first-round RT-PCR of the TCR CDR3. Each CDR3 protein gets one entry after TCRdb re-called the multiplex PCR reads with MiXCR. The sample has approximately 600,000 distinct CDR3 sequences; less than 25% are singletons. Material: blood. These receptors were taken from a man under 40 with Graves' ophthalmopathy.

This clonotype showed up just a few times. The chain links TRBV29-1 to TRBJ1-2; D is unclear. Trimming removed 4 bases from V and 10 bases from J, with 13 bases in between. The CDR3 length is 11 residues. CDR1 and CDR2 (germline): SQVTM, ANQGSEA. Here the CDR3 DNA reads TGCAGCGTTGGGGGTTTTCGCTCCTACACCTTC. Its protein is CSVGGFRSYTF.

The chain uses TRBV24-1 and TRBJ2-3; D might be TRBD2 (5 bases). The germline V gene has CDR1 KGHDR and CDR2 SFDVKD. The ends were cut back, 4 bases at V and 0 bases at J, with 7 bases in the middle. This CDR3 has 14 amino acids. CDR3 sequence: CATSDWTSTDTQYF. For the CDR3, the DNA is TGTGCCACCAGTGACTGGACTAGCACAGATACGCAGTATTTT.

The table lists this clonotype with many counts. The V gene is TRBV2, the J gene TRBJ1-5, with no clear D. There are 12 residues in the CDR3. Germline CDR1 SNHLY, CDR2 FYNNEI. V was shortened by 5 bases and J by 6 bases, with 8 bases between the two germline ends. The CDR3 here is CASSSDGQPQHF. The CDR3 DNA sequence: TGTGCCAGCAGTTCCGACGGTCAGCCCCAGCATTTT.

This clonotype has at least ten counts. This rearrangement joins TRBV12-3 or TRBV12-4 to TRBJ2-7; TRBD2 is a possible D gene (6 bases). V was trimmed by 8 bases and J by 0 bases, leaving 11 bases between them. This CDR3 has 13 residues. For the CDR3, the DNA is TGTGCCAGCGGCCGGGAGAGCTCCTACGAGCAGTACTTC. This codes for CASGRESSYEQYF.

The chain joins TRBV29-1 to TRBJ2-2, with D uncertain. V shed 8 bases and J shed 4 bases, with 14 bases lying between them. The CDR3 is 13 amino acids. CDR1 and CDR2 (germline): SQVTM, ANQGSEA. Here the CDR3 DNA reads TGCAGCTTTCGACCGACCGGCACCGGGGAGCTGTTTTTT. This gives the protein CSFRPTGTGELFF.

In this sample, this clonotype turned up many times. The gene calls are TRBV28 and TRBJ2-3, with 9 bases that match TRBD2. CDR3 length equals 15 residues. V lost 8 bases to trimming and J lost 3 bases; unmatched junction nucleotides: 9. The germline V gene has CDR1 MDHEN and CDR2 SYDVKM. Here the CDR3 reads CASSSGSGRTDTQYF. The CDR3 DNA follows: TGTGCCAGCTCCTCTGGTAGCGGGAGAACAGATACGCAGTATTTT.

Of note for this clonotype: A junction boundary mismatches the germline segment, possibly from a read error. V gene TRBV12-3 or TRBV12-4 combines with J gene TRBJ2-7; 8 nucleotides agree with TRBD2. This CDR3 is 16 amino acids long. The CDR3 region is CASSLGRTGGPFEQYF. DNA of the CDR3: TGTGCCAGCAGCTTAGGGAGGACGGGAGGGCCTTTCGAGCAGTACTTC.

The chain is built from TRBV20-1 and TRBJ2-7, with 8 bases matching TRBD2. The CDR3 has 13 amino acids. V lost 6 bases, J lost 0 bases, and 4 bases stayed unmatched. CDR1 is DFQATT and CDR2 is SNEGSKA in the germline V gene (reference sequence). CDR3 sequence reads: CSAPTSVSYEQYF. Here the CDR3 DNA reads TGCAGTGCCCCGACTAGCGTCTCCTACGAGCAGTACTTC.

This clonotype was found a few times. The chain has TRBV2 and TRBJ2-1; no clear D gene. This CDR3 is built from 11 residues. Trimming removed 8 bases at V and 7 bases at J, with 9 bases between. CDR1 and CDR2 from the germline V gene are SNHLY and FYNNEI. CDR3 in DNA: TGTGCCAGCTGGAGTGGAAATGAGCAGTTCTTC. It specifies CASWSGNEQFF.

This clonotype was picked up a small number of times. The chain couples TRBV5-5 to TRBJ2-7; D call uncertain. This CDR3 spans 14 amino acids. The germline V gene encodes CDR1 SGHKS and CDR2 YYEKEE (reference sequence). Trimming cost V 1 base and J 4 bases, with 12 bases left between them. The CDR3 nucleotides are TGTGCCAGCAGCTTGCCCGGAAAGCGATACGAGCAGTACTTC. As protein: CASSLPGKRYEQYF. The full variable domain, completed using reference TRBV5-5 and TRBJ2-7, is DAGVTQSPTHLIKTRGQQVTLRCSPISGHKSVSWYQQVLGQGPQFIFQYYEKEERGRGNFPDRFSARQFPNYSSELNVNALLLGDSALYLCASSLPGKRYEQYFGPGTRLTVT.

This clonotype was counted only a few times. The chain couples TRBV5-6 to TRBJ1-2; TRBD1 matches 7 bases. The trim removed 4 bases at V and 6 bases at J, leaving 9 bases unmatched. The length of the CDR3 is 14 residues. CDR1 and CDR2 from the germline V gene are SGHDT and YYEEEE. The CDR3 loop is CASSPGGGANGYTF. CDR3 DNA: TGTGCCAGCAGCCCGGGAGGGGGCGCGAATGGCTACACCTTC.

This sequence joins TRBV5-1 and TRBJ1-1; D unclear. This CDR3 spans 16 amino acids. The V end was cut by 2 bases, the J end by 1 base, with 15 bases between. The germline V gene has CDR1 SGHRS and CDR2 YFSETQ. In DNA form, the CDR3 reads TGCGCCAGCAGCTTTCGACCCGGCACGGAGAACACTGAAGCTTTCTTT. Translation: CASSFRPGTENTEAFF.

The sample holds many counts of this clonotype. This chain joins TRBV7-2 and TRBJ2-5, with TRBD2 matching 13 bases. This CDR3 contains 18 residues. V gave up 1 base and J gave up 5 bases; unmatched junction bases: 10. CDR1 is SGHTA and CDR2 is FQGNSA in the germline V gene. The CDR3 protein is CASSLGLTSGRAGETQYF. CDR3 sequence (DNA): TGTGCCAGCAGCTTAGGTCTAACTAGCGGGAGGGCCGGGGAGACCCAGTACTTC.

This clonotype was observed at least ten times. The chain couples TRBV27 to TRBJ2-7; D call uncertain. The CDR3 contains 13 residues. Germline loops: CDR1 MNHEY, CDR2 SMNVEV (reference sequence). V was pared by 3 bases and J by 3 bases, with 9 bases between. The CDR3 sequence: CASSLTPRYEQYF. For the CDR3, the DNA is TGTGCCAGCAGTTTGACTCCTCGCTACGAGCAGTACTTC.